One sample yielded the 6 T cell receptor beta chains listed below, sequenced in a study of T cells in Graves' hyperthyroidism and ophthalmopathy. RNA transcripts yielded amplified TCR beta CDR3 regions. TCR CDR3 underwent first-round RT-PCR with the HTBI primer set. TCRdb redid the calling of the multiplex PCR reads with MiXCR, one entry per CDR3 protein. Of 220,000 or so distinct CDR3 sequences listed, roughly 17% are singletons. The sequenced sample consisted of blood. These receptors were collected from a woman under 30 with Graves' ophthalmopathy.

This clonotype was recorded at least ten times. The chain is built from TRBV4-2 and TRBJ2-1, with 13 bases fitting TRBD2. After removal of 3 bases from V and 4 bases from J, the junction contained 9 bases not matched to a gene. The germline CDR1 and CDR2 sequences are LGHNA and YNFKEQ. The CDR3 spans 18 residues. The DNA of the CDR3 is TGTGCCAGCAGCCAGGCGACTAGCGGGGGGTTCGGTTACAATGAGCAGTTCTTC. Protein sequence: CASSQATSGGFGYNEQFF.

The CDR3 nucleotides read TGTGCCAGCAGCTTTGTCGGCAGCGGGAGGGCATACAATGAGCAGTTCTTC. This translates into CASSFVGSGRAYNEQFF. The chain is built from TRBV7-3 and TRBJ2-1; 10 bases fit TRBD2. The CDR3 length is 17 residues. The J segment lost 4 bases and the V segment lost 3 bases, leaving 9 bases of the junction unmatched. CDR1 is SGHTA, CDR2 FQGTGA, per germline.

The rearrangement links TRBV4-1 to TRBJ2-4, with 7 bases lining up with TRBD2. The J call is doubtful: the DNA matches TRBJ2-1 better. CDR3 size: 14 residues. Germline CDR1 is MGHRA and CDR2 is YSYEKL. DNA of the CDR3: TGCGCCAGCAGCACCGGGGAGGGGTCGTACATTCAGTTCTTC. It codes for CASSTGEGSYIQFF.

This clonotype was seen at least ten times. CDR3 loop: CASSASGSPAYGYTF. The CDR3 bases are TGTGCCAGCAGCGCTAGCGGGTCCCCCGCTTATGGCTACACCTTC. This sequence joins TRBV9 and TRBJ1-2; no firm D call. Germline CDR1 is SGDLS and CDR2 is YYNGEE. There are 15 residues in the CDR3. V lost 3 bases and J 5 bases, leaving 17 bases between the germline ends.

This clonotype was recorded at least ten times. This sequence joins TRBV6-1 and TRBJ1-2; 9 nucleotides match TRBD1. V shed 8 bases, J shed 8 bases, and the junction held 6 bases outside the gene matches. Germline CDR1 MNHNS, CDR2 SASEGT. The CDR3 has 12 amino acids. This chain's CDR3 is CASGTGGNGYTF. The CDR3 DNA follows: TGTGCCAGCGGAACAGGGGGCAACGGCTACACCTTC.

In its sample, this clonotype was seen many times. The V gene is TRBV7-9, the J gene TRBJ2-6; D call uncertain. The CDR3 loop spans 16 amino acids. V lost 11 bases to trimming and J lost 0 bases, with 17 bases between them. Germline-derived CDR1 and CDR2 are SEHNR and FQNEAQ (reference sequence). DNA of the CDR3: TGTGCCTATCAGCGACCGCGAGACTCTGGGGCCAACGTCCTGACTTTC. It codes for CAYQRPRDSGANVLTF.